Each of the 29 T cell receptor beta chains below was sequenced from the same sample in a study of shared clonotypes between healthy human individuals. The repertoire was sequenced with immunoSEQ multiplex PCR; TCRdb's copy has only in-frame clones and lacks some. This table holds approximately 1.5 million clones, roughly 98% found once. Material: naive CD4+ T cells sorted from blood. The subset was: CD45RA+ positively selected. The receptors stem from a man aged 25-45 years in good health.

CDR3 nucleotides: TGTGCCACAAATCAAGGGGGCAATGAGCAGTTCTTC. Translated: CATNQGGNEQFF. This sequence joins TRBV6-5 and TRBJ2-1; D perhaps matches TRBD1 (6 bases). Trimming pared 10 bases from V and 6 bases from J, leaving 13 bases between. The CDR3 sequence is 12 residues long. From germline, CDR1 is MNHEY and CDR2 SVGAGI.

This clone was seen only once. The rearrangement joins TRBV4-3 to TRBJ2-5; D tentatively reads TRBD1 or TRBD2 (5 bases each). The CDR3 covers 12 residues. Germline V gene lookup returns CDR1 LGHNA and CDR2 YSLEER. V shed 0 bases and J shed 9 bases, with 8 bases lying between them. CDR3 protein: CASSQDRGAQYF. CDR3 coding DNA: TGCGCCAGCAGCCAAGACCGAGGGGCCCAGTACTTC.

The chain combines TRBV27 with TRBJ2-3; 9 bases map to TRBD2. V gave up 3 bases and J gave up 2 bases; unmatched junction bases: 6. Germline V gene lookup returns CDR1 MNHEY and CDR2 SMNVEV (reference sequence). The CDR3 is made up of 16 amino acids. This CDR3 reads CASSLSSGRPTDTQYF. For the CDR3, the DNA is TGTGCCAGCAGTTTGTCAAGCGGGAGGCCCACAGATACGCAGTATTTT.

The V gene is TRBV11-2, the J gene TRBJ2-3, with 8 bases lining up with TRBD1. J lost 3 bases, V lost 2 bases, and 4 bases had no gene match. CDR1 and CDR2 (germline): SGHAT, FQNNGV. This CDR3 has 15 amino acids. In DNA form, the CDR3 reads TGTGCCAGCAGCTTATGGAGACAGGGGACAGATACGCAGTATTTT. Amino acids: CASSLWRQGTDTQYF.

V usage is TRBV6-5 and J usage is TRBJ1-2, with 8 bases matching TRBD1. This CDR3 has 15 amino acids. V was clipped by 6 bases and J by 11 bases; unmatched bases: 17. The germline V gene encodes CDR1 MNHEY and CDR2 SVGAGI. The CDR3 nucleotides read TGTGCCAGCAGATTGGGGGCAGGGGGCCCCCCTGGGTACACCTTC. Amino acid sequence: CASRLGAGGPPGYTF.

The chain links TRBV15 to TRBJ1-5; D remains ambiguous. Trimming removed 0 bases from V and 6 bases from J, with 12 bases in between. The CDR3 runs to 15 residues. Per germline, CDR1 LNHNV and CDR2 YYDKDF (reference sequence). CDR3 sequence (DNA): TGTGCCACCAGCAGAGATAGCCCCCTGAGTCAGCCCCAGCATTTT. Its translation is CATSRDSPLSQPQHF.

As for this clone: The junction and the germline gene differ at one end; a read error may be behind it. This chain connects TRBV10-3 to TRBJ2-3; maybe TRBD1 (6 bases). CDR1 is ENHRY and CDR2 is SYGVKD in the germline V gene. This CDR3 comprises 13 residues. This CDR3 reads CAISESPQGSSCF. The CDR3 bases are TGTGCCATCAGTGAGTCCCCACAGGGTTCAAGTTGTTTT.

The V gene is TRBV9, the J gene TRBJ2-1, with D tentatively TRBD2 (5 bases). The germline V gene encodes CDR1 SGDLS and CDR2 YYNGEE. Trimming stripped 3 bases from V and 6 bases from J, with 13 bases between. This CDR3 contains 14 residues. The CDR3 loop reads CASSGGGVLNEQFF. The CDR3 DNA sequence: TGTGCCAGCAGCGGAGGAGGAGTCCTCAATGAGCAGTTCTTC. Full variable domain (missing parts from reference TRBV9 and TRBJ2-1): DSGVTQTPKHLITATGQRVTLRCSPRSGDLSVYWYQQSLDQGLQFLIQYYNGEERAKGNILERFSAQQFPDLHSELNLSSLELGDSALYFCASSGGGVLNEQFFGPGTRLTVL.

The CDR3 region has the DNA TGTGCCAGCAGTAAAATGACAGCGACCCTCGGGGCCCAGTACTTC. Its protein is CASSKMTATLGAQYF. J is TRBJ2-5 and V is TRBV27, with D possibly being TRBD1 or TRBD2 (5 bases each). CDR1 and CDR2 (germline): MNHEY, SMNVEV (reference sequence). V lost 5 bases and J 9 bases, leaving 22 bases between the germline ends. This CDR3 comprises 15 residues.

Notes on this clone: At the DNA level, this CDR3 is encoded by other sequences in the same sample as well. The chain uses TRBV7-9 and TRBJ2-5; no firm D call. V dropped 1 base and J dropped 0 bases, with 6 bases sitting between them. Germline V gene lookup returns CDR1 SEHNR and CDR2 FQNEAQ (reference sequence). This CDR3 has 14 amino acids. CDR3 bases: TGTGCCAGCAGCTTAGGTTCATACCAAGAGACCCAGTACTTC. As protein: CASSLGSYQETQYF. Filled out from reference TRBV7-9 and TRBJ2-5, the complete variable domain reads DTGVSQNPRHKITKRGQNVTFRCDPISEHNRLYWYRQTLGQGPEFLTYFQNEAQLEKSRLLSDRFSAERPKGSFSTLEIQRTEQGDSAMYLCASSLGSYQETQYFGPGTRLLVL.

This clone showed up just once. Written as DNA, the CDR3 is TGCGCCAGCAGCAATTTGCCCATTGGGGTTGAGCAGTTCTTC. Its protein is CASSNLPIGVEQFF. The chain joins TRBV4-1 to TRBJ2-1; D gene ambiguous. The V and J ends lost 5 bases and 9 bases respectively, with 17 bases between them. The V gene's germline CDR1 is MGHRA and CDR2 YSYEKL. This CDR3 spans 14 amino acids.

The rearrangement uses TRBV5-1 and TRBJ1-1; D unclear. The germline V and J ends were trimmed by 5 bases and 3 bases, with 8 bases remaining between them. The CDR3 consists of 12 residues. Germline V gene data show CDR1 as SGHRS and CDR2 as YFSETQ. The CDR3 DNA reads as TGCGCCAGCAGACAGATGGACACTGAAGCTTTCTTT. Its protein product is CASRQMDTEAFF. The variable domain in full, completed from reference TRBV5-1 and TRBJ1-1, reads KAGVTQTPRYLIKTRGQQVTLSCSPISGHRSVSWYQQTPGQGLQFLFEYFSETQRNKGNFPGRFSGRQFSNSRSEMNVSTLELGDSALYLCASRQMDTEAFFGQGTRLTVV.

DNA for the CDR3: TGTGCCAGCAGTTATGGGCAGGCGAACTCTGGAAACACCATATATTTT. Amino acid sequence: CASSYGQANSGNTIYF. This chain links TRBV6-5 with TRBJ1-3, with no clear D. The V gene's germline CDR1 is MNHEY and CDR2 SVGAGI. The CDR3 length is 16 residues. V lost 3 bases and J 0 bases, leaving 12 bases between the germline ends.

The rearrangement uses TRBV7-9 and TRBJ1-5, with D possibly being TRBD1 (5 bases). CDR1 is SEHNR, CDR2 FQNEAQ, per germline (reference sequence). This CDR3 spans 13 amino acids. With 5 bases removed from V and 5 bases from J, the gap between germline ends came to 10 bases. CDR3 nucleotides: TGTGCCAGCAGCCCGATGGGGGATCAGCCCCAGCATTTT. This codes for CASSPMGDQPQHF. The variable domain in full, completed from reference TRBV7-9 and TRBJ1-5, reads DTGVSQNPRHKITKRGQNVTFRCDPISEHNRLYWYRQTLGQGPEFLTYFQNEAQLEKSRLLSDRFSAERPKGSFSTLEIQRTEQGDSAMYLCASSPMGDQPQHFGDGTRLSIL.

The gene calls are TRBV27 and TRBJ2-1, with 9 bases aligning to TRBD2. This CDR3 contains 15 residues. With 4 bases clipped from V and 9 bases from J, the junction kept 10 bases outside the gene matches. CDR1 is MNHEY and CDR2 is SMNVEV in the germline V gene (reference sequence). The CDR3 spells CASSWREGRTGEQFF. CDR3 nucleotides: TGTGCCAGCAGTTGGCGGGAGGGCCGTACGGGTGAGCAGTTCTTC.

The J gene is TRBJ2-5, the V gene TRBV7-2; D is uncertain. Germline CDR1 is SGHTA and CDR2 is FQGNSA. V lost 1 base and J lost 4, with 13 bases in between. The CDR3 spans 15 residues. CDR3 sequence reads: CASSLDSRPRETQYF. CDR3 bases: TGTGCCAGCAGCTTAGATTCCCGGCCTAGAGAGACCCAGTACTTC. The full variable domain, in which reference TRBV7-2 and TRBJ2-5 provide the parts outside the CDR3, is GAGVSQSPSNKVTEKGKDVELRCDPISGHTALYWYRQSLGQGLEFLIYFQGNSAPDKSGLPSDRFSAERTGGSVSTLTIQRTQQEDSAVYLCASSLDSRPRETQYFGPGTRLLVL.

The chain recombines TRBV19 with TRBJ2-1; perhaps TRBD2 as D (6 bases). V lost 5 bases, J lost 3 bases, and 11 bases lay in between. Germline loops: CDR1 LNHDA, CDR2 SQIVND (reference sequence). This CDR3 has 14 amino acids. The CDR3 reads CASSVGTYYNEQFF. In DNA form, the CDR3 reads TGTGCCAGTAGTGTCGGGACTTACTACAATGAGCAGTTCTTC.

The chain joins TRBV5-6 to TRBJ2-1, with a tentative D call TRBD1 (7 bases). Germline CDR1 reads SGHDT; CDR2 reads YYEEEE. This CDR3 spans 14 amino acids. The V end lost 7 bases, the J end lost 4 bases, and 15 bases lay between the germline ends. The CDR3 loop is CASGGGTEYNEQFF. CDR3 sequence (DNA): TGTGCCAGCGGGGGCGGGACAGAGTACAATGAGCAGTTCTTC.

The V and J genes are TRBV11-1 and TRBJ1-1; 9 nucleotides match TRBD1. The CDR3 extends over 17 amino acids. Germline V gene sequence: CDR1 SGHAT, CDR2 FQDESV (reference sequence). The V segment lost 5 bases and the J segment 0 bases; nucleotides outside the gene matches: 10. CDR3: CASSPGQGKSVNTEAFF. In DNA, the CDR3 is TGTGCCAGCAGCCCGGGACAGGGAAAAAGTGTGAACACTGAAGCTTTCTTT.

The rearrangement uses TRBV11-2 and TRBJ2-5; 8 nucleotides agree with TRBD1. After removal of 3 bases from V and 4 bases from J, the junction contained 4 bases not matched to a gene. The CDR3 length is 14 residues. Per germline, CDR1 SGHAT and CDR2 FQNNGV. The CDR3, as DNA: TGTGCCAGCAGCTTTGGACAGGGAAGAGAGACCCAGTACTTC. Its translation is CASSFGQGRETQYF.

This clone was picked up one time. The chain carries TRBV7-2 and TRBJ1-5, with 8 bases aligning to TRBD1. Germline values: CDR1 SGHTA, CDR2 FQGNSA. This CDR3 is 15 amino acids long. V gave up 5 bases and J gave up 3 bases; unmatched junction bases: 6. The CDR3 sequence: CASSPRTGNNQPQHF. DNA of the CDR3: TGTGCCAGCAGCCCAAGGACAGGGAACAATCAGCCCCAGCATTTT.

The V call is TRBV27, the J call TRBJ2-7; no firm D call. Trimming cost V 5 bases and J 2 bases, with 16 bases left between them. The CDR3 extends over 15 amino acids. CDR1 is MNHEY, CDR2 SMNVEV, per germline (reference sequence). CDR3: CASSRKGLGTYEQYF. CDR3 nucleotide sequence: TGTGCCAGCAGTCGTAAGGGTTTAGGAACCTACGAGCAGTACTTC.

The V call is TRBV4-3, the J call TRBJ2-1; the D is unclear. Germline V gene lookup returns CDR1 LGHNA and CDR2 YSLEER. The CDR3 contains 16 residues. V lost 4 bases, J lost 3 bases, and 16 bases lay in between. The CDR3 protein is CASSPLGSSGYNEQFF. For the CDR3, the DNA is TGCGCCAGCAGCCCGCTCGGGTCGTCGGGCTACAATGAGCAGTTCTTC.

This chain connects TRBV18 to TRBJ2-2; no reliable D call. The CDR3 sequence is 16 residues long. Germline V CDR1 and CDR2: KGHSH, LQKENI. Deletions cut 3 bases from V and 2 bases from J, with 13 bases between. As DNA, the CDR3 is TGTGCCAGCTCACCCCAGTCCCGGGCCAACACCGGGGAGCTGTTTTTT. Translation: CASSPQSRANTGELFF.

V is TRBV7-3 and J is TRBJ1-1, with D uncertain. The CDR3 spans 14 residues. The V end lost 4 bases, the J end lost 1 base, and 10 bases lay between the germline ends. Germline CDR1 is SGHTA and CDR2 is FQGTGA. The DNA for the CDR3 is TGTGCCAGCAGCTCAGGTCCCCAGAACACTGAAGCTTTCTTT. Amino acid sequence: CASSSGPQNTEAFF.

The J gene is TRBJ2-1, the V gene TRBV21-1; TRBD2, the table's D call, lacks a check against the DNA. TRBV21-1 is deemed a pseudogene. The CDR3 sequence is 14 residues long. The CDR3 sequence: CASSAGLAGGKQFF. The DNA of the CDR3 is TGTGCCAGCAGCGCGGGACTAGCGGGGGGGAAGCAGTTCTTC.

This chain joins TRBV2 and TRBJ2-1, with unresolved D. CDR1 and CDR2 from the germline V gene are SNHLY and FYNNEI. This CDR3 region has 15 residues. Between the trimmed V and J ends, which lost 0 bases and 6 bases, there was a span of 12 bases. The CDR3: CASSEALPTLNEQFF. DNA for the CDR3: TGTGCCAGCAGTGAAGCGCTTCCCACCCTCAATGAGCAGTTCTTC. The full variable domain, its missing parts supplied by reference TRBV2 and TRBJ2-1, is EPEVTQTPSHQVTQMGQEVILRCVPISNHLYFYWYRQILGQKVEFLVSFYNNEISEKSEIFDDQFSVERPDGSNFTLKIRSTKLEDSAMYFCASSEALPTLNEQFFGPGTRLTVL.

This clone was seen a single time. The chain joins TRBV27 to TRBJ2-5, with unresolved D. Germline loops: CDR1 MNHEY, CDR2 SMNVEV (reference sequence). The germline V and J ends were trimmed by 6 bases and 5 bases, with 10 bases remaining between them. The CDR3 runs 12 residues. The DNA of the CDR3 is TGTGCCAGCAGCGGCCCTGGGGAGACCCAGTACTTC. Its protein is CASSGPGETQYF.

The V gene is TRBV6-6, the J gene TRBJ2-1; D possibly corresponds to TRBD2 (5 bases). Between the trimmed V and J ends, which lost 2 bases and 11 bases, there was a span of 22 bases. The CDR3 consists of 16 residues. Germline V CDR1 and CDR2: MNHNY, SVGAGI (reference sequence). CDR3 in amino acids: CASSYGVGGMNQQQFF. Here the CDR3 DNA reads TGTGCCAGCAGTTACGGTGTTGGAGGAATGAATCAGCAGCAGTTCTTC.